Listed here is a single T cell receptor (beta chain). This clonotype was detected a few times. Its recognized antigen is unknown. Base qualities are not recorded, but no much larger clone differs from it by a single base. V loses 0 bases, J loses 0 bases, and the germline ends lie 8 bases apart. The CDR3 starts with the cysteine, ends with the phenylalanine, and has 15 residues. CDR3 DNA only is kept here, 45 bases in frame from base 1. Based on the germline V gene (reference sequence), the CDR1 and CDR2 sequences are LNHNV and YYDKDF. For sequencing, an Illumina HiSeq 1500 was employed. In-frame beta chains were kept once TCRdb had trimmed the public reads at Q25 with fastp and called clones with MiXCR. Rows are unified per CDR3 protein, each entry keeping the most common DNA and genes. The sample data list some 250,000 distinct CDR3 sequences, and 9.1% of these were observed just once. The top ten clonotypes cover roughly 16% of the sample.

The data derive from a study of T cell repertoires in cytomegalovirus infection (dated by TCRdb to about 2019). At the level of the whole study: The HLA type of each donor mattered for the analysis, because public TCR beta signatures pointed to carriage of CMV infection along with the matching HLA type. The research as a whole found: Cumulative frequency of public TCR beta family members discriminated carriers of CMV infection plus the relevant HLA type in this cohort and an independent approximately 340-donor cohort. The ex vivo response was dominated by HLA-C-restricted CMV-specific TCR beta clonotypes, and the single most frequent clonotype in two of eight donors was supplied by these HLA-C-restricted clonotypes.

The rearranged chain carries TRBV15 and TRBJ1-1; TRBD1 is a weak D gene call, 6 bases matching. The sequence was obtained from a human donor in good health (CMV status not recorded). Some clones in this sample may be carry-over from other donors' samples. The source material was PBMCs. The nucleotide sequence is TGTGCCACCAGCAGAGAAGGACAGTTGAACACTGAAGCTTTCTTT. This encodes CATSREGQLNTEAFF.